This T cell receptor (beta chain) appears in the sequencing data of a study of blood T cells in healthy people across ages. For the second PCR, which ran for roughly 6 to 11 cycles, a sample-barcoded 5' primer and a J-beta primer mix were used. TCRdb re-analysed the 5' RACE reads in MiXCR, keeping a single row per CDR3 protein. The data hold roughly 1,700,000 distinct CDR3 sequences, with approximately 28% observed a single time. Germline assignment: CDR1 LNHDA and CDR2 SQIVND (reference sequence). V dropped 3 bases and J dropped 2; count of bases not matched to a gene: 11. This CDR3 comprises 18 residues.

The sample taken for sequencing was blood. The rearrangement links TRBV19 to TRBJ1-5; 9 nucleotides match TRBD1. This TCR derives from a woman aged 25 to 39 in good health. This CDR3 is CASSIFGTGRSGNQPQHF. The CDR3 coding sequence is TGTGCCAGTAGTATCTTCGGGACAGGGAGGTCGGGCAATCAGCCCCAGCATTTT.